This TCR beta chain originates from a study of blood T cells in healthy people across ages. General observations from the study: Compared with aged donors, long-lived donors showed fewer expanded clones, suggesting selection.

The CDR3 consists of 20 residues. The germline gives CDR1 SNHLY, CDR2 FYNNEI. In terms of origin and age, donors were healthy Caucasian individuals from Russia aged roughly 6 to 95. Each sample yielded at least 6.5 million isolated PBMCs. This clonotype was detected only a few times. No antigen is known for it. A read error may produce the germline difference seen at one junction end. Primed by a sample-barcoded 5' primer and a J-beta primer mix, a second PCR proceeded for about 7 to 11 cycles. TCRdb re-derived calls from the 5' RACE reads in MiXCR, one entry per CDR3 protein. Among around 1,700,000 distinct CDR3 sequences listed, 28% were seen once.

Sequences were obtained from blood. The chain couples TRBV2 to TRBJ2-1; the match to TRBD2 covers 15 bases. The sequence was obtained from a woman in her 30s in good health. The chain's CDR3 is CAGSDGTSGGKRSSYNEQFF. CDR3 DNA sequence: TGTGCCGGCAGTGACGGGACTAGCGGGGGGAAAAGGAGCTCCTACAATGAGCAGTTCTTC. Filled out from reference TRBV2 and TRBJ2-1, the complete variable domain reads EPEVTQTPSHQVTQMGQEVILRCVPISNHLYFYWYRQILGQKVEFLVSFYNNEISEKSEIFDDQFSVERPDGSNFTLKIRSTKLEDSAMYFCAGSDGTSGGKRSSYNEQFFGPGTRLTVL.